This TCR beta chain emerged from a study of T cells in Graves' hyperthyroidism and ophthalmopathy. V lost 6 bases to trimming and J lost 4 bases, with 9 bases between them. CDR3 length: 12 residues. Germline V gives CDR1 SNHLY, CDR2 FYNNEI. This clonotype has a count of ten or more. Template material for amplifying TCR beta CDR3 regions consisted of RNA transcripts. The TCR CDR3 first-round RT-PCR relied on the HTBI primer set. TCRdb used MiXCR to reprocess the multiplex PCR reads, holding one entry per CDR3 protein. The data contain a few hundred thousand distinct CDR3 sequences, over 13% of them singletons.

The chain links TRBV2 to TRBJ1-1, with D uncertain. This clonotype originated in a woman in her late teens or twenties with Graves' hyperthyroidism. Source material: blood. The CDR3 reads CASSAFGTEAFF. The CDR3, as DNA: TGTGCCAGCAGCGCCTTTGGCACTGAAGCTTTCTTT.